The text below deals with one TCR beta chain. Per germline, CDR1 MNHEY and CDR2 SVGEGT. This CDR3 has 15 residues. V lost 5 bases and J 2 bases, leaving 10 bases between the germline ends. Data came from immunoSEQ multiplex PCR; TCRdb stores just in-frame clones and leaves some out. The sample yields about 260,000 clones, roughly 83% seen once. This specimen belongs to a study of blood T cell repertoires in COVID-19. For the study at large: The study drew acute and convalescent COVID-19 samples from the United States, Italy and Spain.

The clonotype comes from a woman in her forties or fifties who had recovered from COVID-19. Sequenced input: PBMCs or T cells enriched from blood (not recorded which). The chain has TRBV6-2 or TRBV6-3 and TRBJ2-6, with no clear D. CDR3 DNA sequence: TGTGCCAGCAGTAATCAGGCGACTGGGGCCAACGTCCTGACTTTC. It encodes CASSNQATGANVLTF.